A single sample is the source of the 28 T cell receptor beta chains below, sequenced in a study of blood T cell repertoires in COVID-19. Libraries were prepared by immunoSEQ multiplex PCR; TCRdb keeps only in-frame clonotypes and omits some of them. The sample includes 150,000 to 200,000 clones, about four fifths of them seen just once. Sequencing used peripheral blood. These receptors came from a man in his 70s who had recovered from COVID-19.

The chain uses TRBV28 and TRBJ1-5; possibly TRBD1 for D (5 bases). With 7 bases removed from V and 4 bases from J, the gap between germline ends came to 20 bases. CDR3 length: 16 amino acids. The germline V gene has CDR1 MDHEN and CDR2 SYDVKM. CDR3 residues: CASIGGSGLGNQPQHF. Written as DNA, the CDR3 is TGTGCCAGCATTGGGGGGTCAGGGCTCGGGAATCAGCCCCAGCATTTT.

This clone was counted between two and nine times. The rearrangement links TRBV21-1 to TRBJ2-7; TRBD1 is the table's D call, not checked against the DNA. TRBV21-1 is a pseudogene segment. The CDR3 sequence is 15 residues long. The CDR3 is CASKTWGQGPHEQYF. CDR3 DNA: TGTGCCAGCAAAACATGGGGACAGGGGCCCCACGAGCAGTACTTC.

This clone came up once. This rearrangement joins TRBV13 to TRBJ2-5; 11 positions match TRBD2. Germline CDR1 is PRHDT and CDR2 is FYEKMQ (reference sequence). V trimming: 4 bases; J trimming: 5 bases; junction bases outside the gene matches: 9. This CDR3 is 16 amino acids long. This chain's CDR3 is CASSSLAGGGTETQYF. For the CDR3, the DNA is TGTGCCAGCAGCTCGCTAGCGGGAGGAGGAACTGAGACCCAGTACTTC.

The rearrangement joins TRBV13 to TRBJ2-5, with 8 bases lining up with TRBD1. This CDR3 has 13 amino acids. CDR1 is PRHDT, CDR2 FYEKMQ, per germline (reference sequence). J was trimmed by 5 bases and V by 7 bases; bases with no gene match: 6. In DNA, the CDR3 is TGTGCCAGCACCCGACAGGGGTACGAGACCCAGTACTTC. Amino acid sequence: CASTRQGYETQYF.

The rearrangement joins TRBV5-5 to TRBJ2-5, with 8 bases fitting TRBD1. J gave up 4 bases and V 1 base, and 3 bases lay outside the gene matches. Per germline, CDR1 SGHKS and CDR2 YYEKEE (reference sequence). The CDR3 runs 14 residues. In DNA form, the CDR3 reads TGTGCCAGCAGCTTGCGGACAGGGATAGAGACCCAGTACTTC. Its translation: CASSLRTGIETQYF.

CDR3 sequence (DNA): TGTGCCAGCAGTTCCGTTCGACAGGGGCAAGAGACCCAGTACTTC. Encoded protein: CASSSVRQGQETQYF. The chain employs TRBV28 and TRBJ2-5; TRBD1 aligns across 8 bases. Germline CDR1 reads MDHEN; CDR2 reads SYDVKM. This CDR3 has 15 amino acids. J lost 2 bases, V lost 4 bases, and 6 bases had no gene match.

This rearrangement joins TRBV5-6 to TRBJ1-1; D unclear. Deletions cut 0 bases from V and 8 bases from J, with 8 bases between. This CDR3 comprises 12 residues. Germline V gene lookup returns CDR1 SGHDT and CDR2 YYEEEE. The CDR3 region is CASSLVNREAFF. The CDR3 DNA is TGTGCCAGCAGCTTGGTGAATCGGGAAGCTTTCTTT.

The chain carries TRBV3-1 (or the pseudogene TRBV3-2) and TRBJ1-3, with D maybe TRBD1 (5 bases). V was trimmed by 3 bases and J by 0 bases, leaving 12 bases between them. The CDR3 extends over 16 amino acids. Per germline, CDR1 LGHDT and CDR2 YNNKEL (reference sequence). CDR3 bases: TGTGCCAGCAGCCACGCACGGGACTACTCTGGAAACACCATATATTTT. Amino acids: CASSHARDYSGNTIYF.

CDR3 coding DNA: TGTGCCAGCAGTAAAGGGACAGACAGCGAGCAGTTCTTC. Its protein product is CASSKGTDSEQFF. The V and J genes are TRBV12-3 or TRBV12-4 and TRBJ2-1; 7 bases are shared with TRBD1. With 5 bases clipped from V and 10 bases from J, the junction kept 8 bases outside the gene matches. There are 13 residues in the CDR3.

The chain recombines TRBV10-3 with TRBJ1-1, with 7 bases identical to TRBD1. With V trimmed by 7 bases and J by 3 bases, 5 bases remained unmatched. The CDR3 sequence is 13 residues long. Germline V gene sequence: CDR1 ENHRY, CDR2 SYGVKD. The CDR3 reads CAITSGGHTEAFF. CDR3 DNA: TGTGCCATCACCTCAGGGGGACACACTGAAGCTTTCTTT.

This clone was detected a few times. The chain uses TRBV28 and TRBJ1-5; TRBD1 matches at 7 bases. The CDR3 has 13 residues. The trim removed 8 bases at V and 6 bases at J, leaving 7 bases unmatched. Germline V gives CDR1 MDHEN, CDR2 SYDVKM. The CDR3 DNA sequence: TGTGCCAGCGACCAGGGGGGTGGTCAGCCCCAGCATTTT. This codes for CASDQGGGQPQHF.

CDR3 DNA: TGTGCCAGCACCCCCGTGGACAGGCTTGCCTACGAGCAGTACTTC. Its protein product is CASTPVDRLAYEQYF. V usage is TRBV5-8 and J usage is TRBJ2-7; TRBD1 matches 7 bases. The V and J ends lost 6 bases and 2 bases, in that order; junction bases with no gene match: 11. The CDR3 has 15 amino acids. Germline V gene lookup returns CDR1 SGHTS and CDR2 YDEGEE. Together with reference TRBV5-8 and TRBJ2-7, the CDR3 gives the full variable domain: EAGVTQSPTHLIKTRGQQATLRCSPISGHTSVYWYQQALGLGLQFLLWYDEGEERNRGNFPPRFSGRQFPNYSSELNVNALELEDSALYLCASTPVDRLAYEQYFGPGTRLTVT.

V is TRBV9 and J is TRBJ2-5, with a possible D match to TRBD2 (6 bases). Germline V lookup: CDR1 SGDLS, CDR2 YYNGEE. Trimming stripped 3 bases from V and 0 bases from J, with 18 bases between. The CDR3 runs 17 residues. The CDR3 is CASSAGTPALYQETQYF. In DNA form, the CDR3 reads TGTGCCAGCAGCGCCGGGACTCCAGCGCTGTACCAAGAGACCCAGTACTTC.

This clone was seen a single time. The chain joins TRBV12-5 to TRBJ1-5; 7 bases are shared with TRBD1. The CDR3 length is 13 residues. The germline V gene has CDR1 LGHNT and CDR2 FRNRAP. In DNA, the CDR3 is TGTGGTTTGTGGGACAGAGACAATCAGCCCCAGCATTTT. This gives the protein CGLWDRDNQPQHF.

Written as DNA, the CDR3 is TGTGCCTCTTCCTATTCCGGGACTAGCGGCGGAGGCCAGTACTTC. As protein: CASSYSGTSGGGQYF. The chain employs TRBV10-3 and TRBJ2-5; 11 nucleotides match TRBD2. The CDR3 is 15 amino acids. Trimming removed 11 bases from V and 10 bases from J; junction bases left unmatched: 18. Germline CDR1 and CDR2: ENHRY and SYGVKD.

The count of this clone is one. The chain joins TRBV15 to TRBJ2-3; tentatively, D is TRBD2 (5 bases). Germline V gives CDR1 LNHNV, CDR2 YYDKDF (reference sequence). The V and J ends lost 1 base and 2 bases respectively, with 7 bases between them. This CDR3 comprises 14 residues. The CDR3 is CATSRGGVTDTQYF. The CDR3 DNA sequence: TGTGCCACCAGCAGAGGGGGAGTCACAGATACGCAGTATTTT.

The chain couples TRBV18 to TRBJ1-1; D may be TRBD1 (6 bases). The CDR3 contains 17 residues. The V gene lost 1 base and the J gene lost 1 base, with 16 bases spanning the gap. CDR1 is KGHSH and CDR2 is LQKENI in the germline V gene. CDR3 sequence: CASSPQQGHGTNTEAFF. The CDR3 coding sequence is TGTGCCAGCTCACCACAACAGGGTCATGGTACGAACACTGAAGCTTTCTTT.

V and J are TRBV3-1 (or the pseudogene TRBV3-2) and TRBJ2-2, with TRBD1 identical over 8 bases. This CDR3 contains 17 residues. The germline V gene encodes CDR1 LGHDT and CDR2 YNNKEL (reference sequence). J lost 3 bases, V lost 0 bases, and 6 bases had no gene match. This chain's CDR3 is CASSQEKAGGHTGELFF. DNA for the CDR3: TGTGCCAGCAGCCAAGAAAAGGCAGGGGGCCACACCGGGGAGCTGTTTTTT.

This clone was counted between two and nine times. The chain couples TRBV7-2 to TRBJ2-4, with D maybe TRBD2 (7 bases). CDR1 is SGHTA and CDR2 is FQGNSA in the germline V gene. Trimming took 1 base from V and 6 from J, leaving 13 bases between them. The CDR3 is 15 residues long. The CDR3 is CASSLVAGRGNIQYF. CDR3 nucleotides: TGTGCCAGCAGCTTAGTAGCGGGCAGGGGAAACATTCAGTACTTC.

CDR3 coding DNA: TGTGCCAGCAGTTTCGGGACAGGGGGCTTCGAGCAGTACTTC. It codes for CASSFGTGGFEQYF. The gene calls are TRBV28 and TRBJ2-7; 12 bases match TRBD1. V shed 3 bases, J shed 6 bases, and the junction held 3 bases outside the gene matches. The CDR3 consists of 14 residues. CDR1 is MDHEN, CDR2 SYDVKM, per germline.

A remark on this clone: Germline is not matched at one junction end, which may reflect a read error. The DNA for the CDR3 is TGTGCTAGCAGCTTGGGGGGGACATTCCAAGAGACCCAGTACTTC. It codes for CASSLGGTFQETQYF. The chain combines TRBV7-7 with TRBJ2-5; D might be TRBD2 (7 bases). The length of the CDR3 is 15 residues. Germline V gives CDR1 SSHAT, CDR2 FNYEAQ (reference sequence).

This chain joins TRBV27 and TRBJ1-1; D not resolved. The CDR3 has 14 amino acids. CDR1 and CDR2 (germline): MNHEY, SMNVEV (reference sequence). With 2 bases removed from V and 4 bases from J, the gap between germline ends came to 11 bases. CDR3 in amino acids: CASSLVPGTTEAFF. In DNA, the CDR3 is TGTGCCAGCAGTTTAGTCCCGGGAACCACTGAAGCTTTCTTT.

The V gene is TRBV19, the J gene TRBJ2-7, with a possible D match to TRBD2 (5 bases). The CDR3 has 16 residues. Trimming left V 1 base short and J 2 bases short, with 15 bases between. Germline V lookup: CDR1 LNHDA, CDR2 SQIVND (reference sequence). This CDR3 reads CASSIGPGLDAYEQYF. Written as DNA, the CDR3 is TGTGCCAGTAGTATAGGCCCAGGACTGGACGCCTACGAGCAGTACTTC.

This clone has a single count. The genes are TRBV3-1 (or the pseudogene TRBV3-2) and TRBJ1-4, with no clear D. Trimming took 4 bases from V and 2 from J, leaving 8 bases between them. Germline V lookup: CDR1 LGHDT, CDR2 YNNKEL (reference sequence). CDR3 length: 14 residues. This CDR3 is CASSPSETNEKLFF. In nucleotides, the CDR3 is TGTGCCAGCAGCCCAAGTGAGACTAATGAAAAACTGTTTTTT.

Comments on this clone: The junction departs from the called germline gene at one end, perhaps through a read error. This sample includes further DNA sequences coding for the same CDR3. This rearrangement joins TRBV7-9 to TRBJ1-6, with D unresolved. Germline V gives CDR1 SEHNR, CDR2 FQNEAQ (reference sequence). The CDR3 spans 16 residues. The CDR3 loop reads CASSLWAGTYNSPLHF. CDR3 nucleotides: TGTGCCAGCAGCTTATGGGCGGGAACCTACAATTCACCCCTCCACTTT.

The gene calls are TRBV9 and TRBJ2-7; TRBD1 matches 10 bases. Germline V lookup: CDR1 SGDLS, CDR2 YYNGEE. This CDR3 is 17 amino acids long. Unmatched junction bases numbered 10, after V lost 4 bases and J lost 0 bases. CDR3 nucleotides: TGTGCCAGCAGCACCGGGACAGGGGCGCCGAGCTCCTACGAGCAGTACTTC. This translates into CASSTGTGAPSSYEQYF.

This rearrangement joins TRBV19 to TRBJ2-1; 10 bases fit TRBD2. V was clipped by 6 bases and J by 6 bases; unmatched bases: 8. The V gene's germline CDR1 is LNHDA and CDR2 SQIVND (reference sequence). This CDR3 has 15 residues. CDR3 DNA: TGTGCCAGTAGCGCCGGGACTAGCGCGACCAATGAGCAGTTCTTC. Protein: CASSAGTSATNEQFF.

The CDR3 region has the DNA TGTGCCAGCTCACCAGCGGGGTACGAGCAGTACTTC. Amino acid sequence: CASSPAGYEQYF. The chain combines TRBV18 with TRBJ2-7; TRBD2 might be the D (6 bases). Germline V CDR1 and CDR2: KGHSH, LQKENI. This CDR3 is built from 12 residues. Deletions cut 2 bases from V and 4 bases from J, with 6 bases between.